These 12 T cell receptor beta chains originate from one sample sequenced in a study of blood T cell repertoires in COVID-19 (dated by TCRdb to 2020 to 2022). The library was made by the immunoSEQ multiplex PCR assay. This immuneACCESS table, as held by TCRdb, lists in-frame sequences with V and J called but not all clones. Of the missing ones, under half trace to an unresolved V gene in checked studies; the others have no known cause. The sample data list 120,000 to 150,000 clones, and about 90% of these were observed just once. The leading ten clones occupy approximately 10% of the sample. Sequencing was carried out using peripheral blood. These receptors were obtained from a woman older than 75 with acute or convalescent COVID-19.

CDR3 sequence reads: CASSLALNRGDTEAFF. In DNA form, the CDR3 reads TGTGCCAGCAGCTTGGCCCTCAACAGGGGCGATACTGAAGCTTTCTTT. V usage is TRBV5-6 and J usage is TRBJ1-1, with 7 bases aligning to TRBD1. Trimming took 0 bases from V and 5 from J; bases not matched to a gene: 10. Per the germline V gene, CDR1 is SGHDT and CDR2 is YYEEEE. The CDR3 length is 16 residues.

The J gene is TRBJ2-5, the V gene TRBV5-1, with 7 positions matching TRBD1. With V trimmed by 0 bases and J by 5 bases, 4 bases remained unmatched. From germline, CDR1 is SGHRS and CDR2 YFSETQ. The CDR3 runs 14 residues. The DNA for the CDR3 is TGCGCCAGCAGCTTGGAAGGGGGCCGGGAGACCCAGTACTTC. This gives the protein CASSLEGGRETQYF.

The rearrangement joins TRBV18 to TRBJ2-7, with D tentatively TRBD2 (6 bases). With 0 bases removed from V and 7 bases from J, the gap between germline ends came to 13 bases. Germline lookup yields CDR1 KGHSH and CDR2 LQKENI. The CDR3 is 14 amino acids. The CDR3 protein is CASSPPVPAGEQYF. The CDR3, as DNA: TGTGCCAGCTCACCACCGGTCCCCGCGGGGGAGCAGTACTTC.

In its sample, this clone was seen a few times. At the DNA level, this CDR3 is encoded by other sequences in the same sample as well. The CDR3 DNA reads TGTGCCTGGTCGGACAGGGGAAACACCATATATTTT. Translating gives CAWSDRGNTIYF. The chain is built from TRBV30 and TRBJ1-3; TRBD1 matches 7 bases. Trimming cost V 5 bases and J 4 bases; bases outside gene matches: 2. There are 12 residues in the CDR3. The germline gives CDR1 GTSNPN, CDR2 SVGIG (reference sequence).

V is TRBV5-1 and J is TRBJ1-4; D possibly corresponds to TRBD1 (6 bases). Germline V CDR1 and CDR2: SGHRS, YFSETQ. The CDR3 runs to 15 residues. V lost 0 bases and J 8 bases, leaving 14 bases between the germline ends. CDR3 coding DNA: TGCGCCAGCAGCTTGGGGTACGGACAGCCCGAAAAACTGTTTTTT. Translating it yields CASSLGYGQPEKLFF.

The V call is TRBV11-1, the J call TRBJ2-7, with 8 positions matching TRBD1. The CDR3 loop spans 16 amino acids. The ends lost 5 bases at V and 0 bases at J; junction bases unmatched: 9. Germline lookup yields CDR1 SGHAT and CDR2 FQDESV (reference sequence). CDR3 sequence reads: CASSLGDRTRSYEQYF. CDR3 bases: TGTGCCAGCAGCCTGGGGGACAGGACCCGCTCCTACGAGCAGTACTTC.

This sequence joins TRBV7-9 and TRBJ2-1; 7 nucleotides agree with TRBD1. CDR1 is SEHNR and CDR2 is FQNEAQ in the germline V gene (reference sequence). Losses at the gene ends were 5 bases for V and 5 bases for J; bases not matched to a gene: 9. The CDR3 spans 15 residues. CDR3 coding DNA: TGTGCCAGCAGCCGGGGACAGTTATGGGACAATGAGCAGTTCTTC. This encodes CASSRGQLWDNEQFF.

This sequence joins TRBV20-1 and TRBJ2-7; 7 bases match TRBD1. Per the germline V gene, CDR1 is DFQATT and CDR2 is SNEGSKA (reference sequence). This CDR3 has 13 amino acids. J lost 0 bases, V lost 3 bases, and 2 bases had no gene match. The CDR3 DNA reads as TGCAGTGCTAGTCGGGACAGCTCCTACGAGCAGTACTTC. This gives the protein CSASRDSSYEQYF.

The chain recombines TRBV9 with TRBJ2-3; 8 nucleotides agree with TRBD1. After removal of 3 bases from V and 0 bases from J, the junction contained 9 bases not matched to a gene. The CDR3 is 17 amino acids. CDR1 SGDLS and CDR2 YYNGEE come from the germline V gene. CDR3 loop: CASSEGGGTGSTDTQYF. The CDR3 bases are TGTGCCAGCAGCGAGGGGGGCGGGACAGGAAGCACAGATACGCAGTATTTT.

The J gene is TRBJ1-1, the V gene TRBV19, with D possibly being TRBD1 (6 bases). The germline gives CDR1 LNHDA, CDR2 SQIVND (reference sequence). The CDR3 has 15 residues. The germline V and J ends were trimmed by 4 bases and 0 bases, with 12 bases remaining between them. The CDR3 DNA reads as TGTGCCAGTAGTACCTCGACAGGTGTGAACACTGAAGCTTTCTTT. The encoded protein is CASSTSTGVNTEAFF.

This rearrangement joins TRBV18 to TRBJ2-5; D may be TRBD1 (6 bases). In germline, CDR1 is KGHSH, CDR2 LQKENI. The CDR3 runs to 16 residues. Between the trimmed V and J ends, which lost 0 bases and 7 bases, there was a span of 18 bases. CDR3 in DNA: TGTGCCAGCTCACCACCGATCGACAGGCGGGCAGTGACCCAGTACTTC. Encoded protein: CASSPPIDRRAVTQYF.

The rearrangement links TRBV16 to TRBJ1-2; the match to TRBD1 covers 7 bases. From germline, CDR1 is KGHSY and CDR2 FQNENV. With V trimmed by 5 bases and J by 3 bases, 6 bases remained unmatched. This CDR3 comprises 14 residues. The CDR3 DNA follows: TGTGCCAGCAGCTATCTAACAGGGGACTATGGCTACACCTTC. Translated, it gives CASSYLTGDYGYTF.